Shown below are 32 T cell receptor beta chains from a single sample sequenced in a study of post-analysis software for immune sequencing data. Study-level results: A handful of TRBV segments (TRBV5-6, TRBV5-1 and TRBV20-1 among them) occurred more frequently in patients than in controls.

Their specific antigens are unknown. Sequencing libraries made from TCR beta cDNA carried unique molecular identifiers. TCRdb called the PCR reads again in MiXCR, with one record for every CDR3 protein. The sample gives hundreds of thousands of distinct CDR3 sequences, 53% of which show up once; approximately 4.5% is in the top ten. The specimen sequenced was blood. Receptors were obtained from a girl aged 5-17 years with multiple sclerosis.

This clonotype showed up many times. A junction end diverges from the germline sequence, so it may reflect a read error. This sequence joins TRBV5-1 and TRBJ2-7; tentative D call: TRBD1 (6 bases). CDR3 length equals 13 residues. CDR1 is SGHRS and CDR2 is YFSETQ in the germline V gene. The CDR3 DNA is TGTGCCAGCAGTTTGGTAGGGGGCTACGAGCAGTACTTC. This gives the protein CASSLVGGYEQYF.

This clonotype was seen a single time. The CDR3 protein is CATAAGSYNEQFF. CDR3 nucleotide sequence: TGTGCCACCGCCGCGGGATCCTACAATGAGCAGTTCTTC. This chain uses TRBV11-2 with TRBJ2-1; D possibly corresponds to TRBD2 (6 bases). CDR1 SGHAT and CDR2 FQNNGV come from the germline V gene. The length of the CDR3 is 13 residues. Trimming removed 10 bases from V and 1 base from J, with 11 bases in between.

This rearrangement joins TRBV5-1 to TRBJ2-1; 8 bases fit TRBD1. CDR3 length equals 13 residues. Germline CDR1 and CDR2: SGHRS and YFSETQ. The junction had 2 bases not matched to a gene; V was cut back by 7 bases and J by 2 bases. The CDR3 coding sequence is TGCGCCAGCGCGACAGGGGCCTACAATGAGCAGTTCTTC. It specifies CASATGAYNEQFF.

V gene TRBV15 combines with J gene TRBJ2-5, with D perhaps TRBD2 (7 bases). Germline CDR1 LNHNV, CDR2 YYDKDF (reference sequence). V was pared by 5 bases and J by 1 base, with 11 bases between. The CDR3 is 14 residues long. CDR3 sequence (DNA): TGTGCCACCAGCGCGGGGGCCAGCCAAGAGACCCAGTACTTC. The encoded protein is CATSAGASQETQYF.

The gene calls are TRBV5-1 and TRBJ1-4, with 7 bases that match TRBD1. The CDR3 extends over 13 amino acids. Germline V gene sequence: CDR1 SGHRS, CDR2 YFSETQ. V dropped 4 bases and J dropped 7; count of bases not matched to a gene: 4. Written as DNA, the CDR3 is TGCGCCAGCAGCGACCAGGGGGTTGAAAAACTGTTTTTT. This encodes CASSDQGVEKLFF.

This clonotype was observed many times. The CDR3 DNA is TGCAGTGCTAGAGGACTTGCTACAGAGACCCAGTACTTC. Its protein product is CSARGLATETQYF. The rearrangement links TRBV20-1 to TRBJ2-5; no reliable D call. The CDR3 spans 13 residues. With 1 base removed from V and 4 bases from J, the gap between germline ends came to 10 bases. Germline-derived CDR1 and CDR2 are DFQATT and SNEGSKA (reference sequence).

This chain uses TRBV5-1 with TRBJ2-3; the match to TRBD1 covers 11 bases. The germline gives CDR1 SGHRS, CDR2 YFSETQ. CDR3 length: 16 amino acids. With 6 bases clipped from V and 2 bases from J, the junction kept 8 bases outside the gene matches. DNA for the CDR3: TGCGCCAGCACCCCACGGACAGGGGGCCCCACAGATACGCAGTATTTT. It yields the protein CASTPRTGGPTDTQYF. Using reference TRBV5-1 and TRBJ2-3 for the parts outside the CDR3, the full variable domain is KAGVTQTPRYLIKTRGQQVTLSCSPISGHRSVSWYQQTPGQGLQFLFEYFSETQRNKGNFPGRFSGRQFSNSRSEMNVSTLELGDSALYLCASTPRTGGPTDTQYFGPGTRLTVL.

This clonotype was counted once. The chain employs TRBV30 and TRBJ2-3; no definite D call. The CDR3 sequence is 11 residues long. Germline V gives CDR1 GTSNPN, CDR2 SVGIG (reference sequence). Trimming left V 0 bases short and J 7 bases short, with 5 bases between. As DNA, the CDR3 is TGTGCCTGGAGTGTAGGGAATACGCAGTATTTT. Translated, it gives CAWSVGNTQYF.

V usage is TRBV3-1 and J usage is TRBJ2-1, with D perhaps TRBD2 (5 bases). This CDR3 has 16 residues. In germline, CDR1 is LGHDT, CDR2 YNNKEL (reference sequence). Deletions cut 4 bases from V and 1 base from J, with 14 bases between. CDR3 coding DNA: TGTGCCAGCAGCCCCAGTCTGAGCGGATCCTACAATGAGCAGTTCTTC. It codes for CASSPSLSGSYNEQFF.

V and J are TRBV29-1 and TRBJ2-5, with D perhaps matching TRBD1 (6 bases). TRBJ2-7 explains the end of the DNA better; the J call may be wrong. CDR3 length: 13 residues. Germline CDR1 SQVTM, CDR2 ANQGSEA. The chain's CDR3 is CSVVRQGYGEQYF. The CDR3, as DNA: TGCAGCGTTGTGCGTCAGGGGTACGGCGAGCAGTACTTC.

The chain joins TRBV29-1 to TRBJ2-7; D possibly corresponds to TRBD1 (6 bases). The germline V gene has CDR1 SQVTM and CDR2 ANQGSEA. The CDR3 is made up of 11 amino acids. CDR3 bases: TGCGGCCTCCGAGAAGGGGGTGAGCAGTACTTC. The encoded protein is CGLREGGEQYF.

This chain uses TRBV20-1 with TRBJ2-7; 13 bases are a match to TRBD2. Germline assignment: CDR1 DFQATT and CDR2 SNEGSKA (reference sequence). V shed 2 bases, J shed 3 bases, and the junction held 10 bases outside the gene matches. The CDR3 has 17 residues. The CDR3, as DNA: TGCAGTGCTAGACCTCTCGGGACTAGCGGGGCATGCTACGAGCAGTACTTC. Protein sequence: CSARPLGTSGACYEQYF.

The CDR3 DNA reads TGTGCCAGCAGTTTAGCAGGTCTAGGCAGGAACTACGAGCAGTACTTC. It is translated as CASSLAGLGRNYEQYF. This sequence joins TRBV12-3 or TRBV12-4 and TRBJ2-7; D unresolved. This CDR3 is built from 16 residues. V lost 0 bases to trimming and J lost 3 bases, with 15 bases between them.

The V gene is TRBV20-1, the J gene TRBJ2-7; the match to TRBD2 covers 9 bases. Germline loops: CDR1 DFQATT, CDR2 SNEGSKA (reference sequence). The CDR3 covers 15 residues. Trimming at V came to 1 base and at J to 3 bases, leaving 7 bases not matched to a gene. The CDR3 sequence is CSARVPGTSLYEQYF. The CDR3, as DNA: TGCAGTGCTAGAGTTCCCGGGACTAGCCTCTACGAGCAGTACTTC.

The chain joins TRBV5-1 to TRBJ2-1; 7 bases map to TRBD1. The V gene end was trimmed by 2 bases and the J gene end by 8 bases; junction bases not matched to a gene: 7. Germline loops: CDR1 SGHRS, CDR2 YFSETQ. The CDR3 contains 14 residues. The CDR3 sequence: CASSLGGPRDEQFF. CDR3 sequence (DNA): TGCGCCAGCAGCTTAGGGGGCCCCAGGGATGAGCAGTTCTTC.

The V gene is TRBV11-2, the J gene TRBJ2-1, with 10 bases aligning to TRBD2. The V and J ends lost 2 bases and 2 bases, in that order; junction bases with no gene match: 3. Per germline, CDR1 SGHAT and CDR2 FQNNGV. This CDR3 comprises 16 residues. The CDR3 DNA reads TGTGCCAGCAGCTTAAGGACTAGCGGAGCCTACAATGAGCAGTTCTTC. Amino acid sequence: CASSLRTSGAYNEQFF.

The chain uses TRBV5-1 and TRBJ2-3; no clear D gene. The CDR3 runs to 14 residues. The V gene lost 2 bases and the J gene lost 2 bases, with 9 bases spanning the gap. Germline V CDR1 and CDR2: SGHRS, YFSETQ. CDR3 loop: CASSLGPNTDTQYF. In DNA form, the CDR3 reads TGCGCCAGCAGCTTAGGGCCGAACACAGATACGCAGTATTTT.

With regard to this clonotype: The junction shows a germline mismatch at one end, possibly a read error. The rearrangement joins TRBV5-1 to TRBJ2-1, with 9 bases matching TRBD2. The CDR3 has 17 residues. The germline gives CDR1 SGHRS, CDR2 YFSETQ. The CDR3 is CASSLRRGGAFYNEQFF. CDR3 bases: TGCGCCAGCAGCTTGCGCCGCGGGGGGGCATTCTACAACGAGCAGTTCTTC.

V is TRBV7-2 and J is TRBJ2-3, with 12 bases matching TRBD2. Germline lookup yields CDR1 SGHTA and CDR2 FQGNSA. The CDR3 has 16 residues. V lost 1 base to trimming and J lost 7 bases; unmatched junction nucleotides: 6. CDR3 sequence reads: CASSLGLAGARYTQYF. CDR3 in DNA: TGTGCCAGCAGCTTAGGACTAGCGGGGGCCAGGTATACGCAGTATTTT.

The chain employs TRBV20-1 and TRBJ2-3; 11 positions agree with TRBD2. V shed 2 bases, J shed 2 bases, and the junction held 24 bases outside the gene matches. CDR1 is DFQATT, CDR2 SNEGSKA, per germline (reference sequence). This CDR3 is built from 22 residues. The CDR3 loop reads CSARLGHLNYSGRAWHTDTQYF. CDR3 DNA sequence: TGCAGTGCTAGATTGGGGCACCTAAATTATAGCGGGAGGGCCTGGCACACAGATACGCAGTATTTT.

The chain uses TRBV25-1 and TRBJ1-4; D may be TRBD1 (5 bases). This CDR3 has 17 residues. V was cut by 0 bases and J by 2 bases, with 13 bases left in between. Germline V gives CDR1 MGHDK, CDR2 SYGVNS. CDR3 nucleotides: TGTGCCAGCAGTGAATATACCCGGGGGGGGACTAATGAAAAACTGTTTTTT. This translates into CASSEYTRGGTNEKLFF.

The genes are TRBV12-3 or TRBV12-4 and TRBJ1-1; tentative D call: TRBD1 (5 bases). Trimming removed 3 bases at V and 2 bases at J, with 10 bases between. This CDR3 is built from 14 residues. CDR3 residues: CASSFPGPNTEAFF. The CDR3 coding sequence is TGTGCCAGCAGTTTCCCAGGGCCCAACACTGAAGCTTTCTTT.

CDR3 DNA sequence: TGCAGTGCCCTGGCCGGGACCGGGGGCGAGACCCAGTACTTC. As protein: CSALAGTGGETQYF. The rearrangement joins TRBV20-1 to TRBJ2-5, with D perhaps assigned TRBD1 or TRBD2 (6 bases each). In germline, CDR1 is DFQATT, CDR2 SNEGSKA (reference sequence). Trimming left V 6 bases short and J 5 bases short, with 19 bases between. The CDR3 spans 14 residues.

This chain links TRBV10-3 with TRBJ2-3; the D gene is possibly TRBD1 (5 bases). V lost 4 bases and J lost 3, with 11 bases in between. CDR1 is ENHRY and CDR2 is SYGVKD in the germline V gene. This CDR3 spans 14 amino acids. The CDR3 region is CAISAGRRTDTQYF. The CDR3 DNA sequence: TGTGCCATCAGTGCAGGGCGGCGGACAGATACGCAGTATTTT.

There are a few counts of this clonotype. The chain has TRBV20-1 and TRBJ2-5, with a tentative D call TRBD2 (6 bases). There are 12 residues in the CDR3. Germline V lookup: CDR1 DFQATT, CDR2 SNEGSKA (reference sequence). Trimming left V 6 bases short and J 5 bases short, with 13 bases between. CDR3 DNA: TGCAGTGCCCATAGCGGTCCGGAGACCCAGTACTTC. It is translated as CSAHSGPETQYF.

The chain carries TRBV27 and TRBJ1-1, with a possible D match to TRBD1 (5 bases). Trimming took off 3 bases at V and 4 bases at J, with 12 bases between the two ends. This CDR3 contains 14 residues. CDR1 and CDR2 (germline): MNHEY, SMNVEV (reference sequence). In DNA, the CDR3 is TGTGCCAGCAGTTTCTCCAGGGTAAGCACTGAAGCTTTCTTT. Protein: CASSFSRVSTEAFF.

Worth noting for this clonotype: Germline and junction disagree at one end, which may indicate a read error. The genes are TRBV20-1 and TRBJ2-1; 14 bases map to TRBD2. CDR1 DFQATT and CDR2 SNEGSKA come from the germline V gene (reference sequence). CDR3 length: 14 amino acids. CDR3 region: CSARGTSGSGEQFF. CDR3 bases: TGCAGTGCGAGAGGGACTAGCGGGAGTGGTGAGCAGTTCTTC.

The CDR3 coding sequence is TGTGCCAGCAGTTTAAAGGGACAGAGGCACTATGGCTACACCTTC. The encoded protein is CASSLKGQRHYGYTF. This chain uses TRBV12-3 or TRBV12-4 with TRBJ1-2, with TRBD1 identical over 7 bases. V lost 2 bases and J lost 3; bases outside the gene matches: 6. CDR3 length equals 15 residues.

This clonotype appeared a few times. The CDR3 sequence is CASSATSGMGNEQFF. The CDR3 coding sequence is TGTGCCAGCAGCGCGACTAGCGGGATGGGGAATGAGCAGTTCTTC. The V gene is TRBV9, the J gene TRBJ2-1; 11 nucleotides match TRBD2. Trimming cost V 3 bases and J 7 bases; bases outside gene matches: 6. The CDR3 spans 15 residues. In germline, CDR1 is SGDLS, CDR2 YYNGEE.

The chain links TRBV12-3 or TRBV12-4 to TRBJ1-2, with a tentative D call TRBD1 (5 bases). Trimming shortened V by 5 bases and J by 0 bases, and 13 bases separated the two germline ends. The length of the CDR3 is 15 residues. The CDR3 DNA is TGTGCCAGCAGTAGTTTAGGGGCTCCTAACTATGGCTACACCTTC. The encoded protein is CASSSLGAPNYGYTF.

The rearrangement links TRBV20-1 to TRBJ2-3, with D possibly being TRBD2 (5 bases). V was pared by 1 base and J by 0 bases, with 29 bases between. Germline V lookup: CDR1 DFQATT, CDR2 SNEGSKA (reference sequence). The CDR3 covers 21 residues. This CDR3 reads CSARVGVPGGSDPFSTDTQYF. DNA of the CDR3: TGCAGTGCTAGAGTTGGAGTACCGGGCGGGTCTGATCCTTTTAGCACAGATACGCAGTATTTT.

A few counts support this clonotype. The V and J genes are TRBV18 and TRBJ2-6; a possible D gene is TRBD1 (5 bases). The CDR3 loop spans 15 amino acids. V lost 3 bases and J 1 base, leaving 7 bases between the germline ends. CDR1 KGHSH and CDR2 LQKENI come from the germline V gene. This CDR3 reads CASSPTVSGANVLTF. The CDR3 DNA is TGTGCCAGCTCACCGACAGTTTCTGGGGCCAACGTCCTGACTTTC.